This T cell receptor (beta chain) was identified in a study of blood T cell repertoires in COVID-19. Overall study context: T cells, B-cell-depleted T cells, or PBMCs provided the cDNA or gDNA that served as material.

Profiled with immunoSEQ multiplex PCR; TCRdb holds only in-frame clones, not every one. Of roughly 120,000 clones listed, approximately 90% are singletons. CDR3 length equals 17 residues. Looked up from germline, CDR1 is MNHEY and CDR2 is SVGEGT. V shed 2 bases and J 8 bases; nucleotides not matched to a gene: 11. The V call is TRBV6-2 or TRBV6-3, the J call TRBJ2-1, with 11 nucleotides matching TRBD1. The material sequenced was peripheral blood. This TCR derives from a human donor with active COVID-19. The donor label of this sample is uncertain. The CDR3 loop reads CASSYELGQGVIDEQFF. The DNA for the CDR3 is TGTGCCAGCAGTTACGAGTTGGGACAGGGGGTGATCGATGAGCAGTTCTTC.